The clone carrying this T cell receptor beta chain has a handful of counts. The antigen remains unidentified. With 1 base removed from V and 6 bases from J, the gap between germline ends came to 16 bases. The CDR3 consists of 15 residues. Germline V gene lookup returns CDR1 SGHRS and CDR2 YFSETQ. These data come from a study of T-cell reconstitution after alpha-beta-depleted transplantation in children. General observations from the study: It was surviving recipient T cells and thymic progenitors that gave some patients high TCRbeta diversity at day 60.

A TCRbeta library incorporating unique molecular identifiers was prepared. A single record per CDR3 protein comes from TCRdb applying MiXCR to the PCR reads. The sample contains about 250,000 distinct CDR3 sequences, under 30% of which appear only once. The genes are TRBV5-1 and TRBJ1-2; the D gene is possibly TRBD1 (5 bases). The sample here was PBMCs, mostly from graft donor cells, taken 360 days after TCRalphabeta/CD19-depleted stem cell transplant. This receptor was taken from a female patient between 2 and 15 years old who had a stem cell transplant for congenital amegakaryocytic thrombocytopenia, so the T cells may come from the graft donor. The CDR3 loop is CASSLTGPVLDGYTF. CDR3 nucleotides: TGCGCCAGCAGCTTGACGGGACCCGTTTTGGATGGCTACACCTTC.